What follows are 10 T cell receptor beta chains derived from one specimen sequenced in a study of beta chain features in type 1 diabetes. Findings of the study overall: Within each of all four CD4+ subsets, Type 1 diabetes patients had TCRB CDR3s that were moderately but significantly shorter.

The antigens of these receptors remain unknown. Since all of the isolated RNA was reverse transcribed, expressed TCRB transcripts were what got sequenced. Only in-frame clones appear in the TCRdb table, and some are missing; sequencing was by immunoSEQ multiplex PCR. The data contain hundreds of thousands of clones, approximately 11% of them singletons. The sample consisted of naive CD4+ T cells from blood. These receptors were taken from a young man with type 1 diabetes.

In its sample, this clone was seen a few times. V gene TRBV7-9 combines with J gene TRBJ2-3; the match to TRBD2 covers 7 bases. After removal of 5 bases from V and 11 bases from J, the junction contained 10 bases not matched to a gene. The CDR3 is made up of 13 amino acids. Germline V gene lookup returns CDR1 SEHNR and CDR2 FQNEAQ (reference sequence). DNA for the CDR3: TGTGCCAGCAGCCCGCCGGTGTCGGGGGGGCAGTATTTT. Translated: CASSPPVSGGQYF.

This chain uses TRBV19 with TRBJ2-5; D is ambiguous. The CDR3 has 13 residues. Germline V gives CDR1 LNHDA, CDR2 SQIVND (reference sequence). Trimming took off 3 bases at V and 2 bases at J, with 7 bases between the two ends. CDR3 nucleotides: TGTGCCAGTAGTATGCGGATACAAGAGACCCAGTACTTC. Amino acids: CASSMRIQETQYF.

The chain has TRBV4-2 and TRBJ2-1, with 7 bases aligning to TRBD2. This CDR3 is 14 amino acids long. Unmatched junction bases numbered 6, after V lost 3 bases and J lost 7 bases. Germline CDR1 LGHNA, CDR2 YNFKEQ. CDR3 DNA: TGTGCCAGCAGCCAGGCCGGGACTAATAATGAGCAGTTCTTC. It is translated as CASSQAGTNNEQFF.

The chain links TRBV4-1 to TRBJ1-3; D gene ambiguous. Germline assignment: CDR1 MGHRA and CDR2 YSYEKL. With 3 bases removed from V and 2 bases from J, the gap between germline ends came to 14 bases. The CDR3 loop spans 16 amino acids. This chain's CDR3 is CASSHLGREAGNTIYF. The CDR3 DNA follows: TGCGCCAGCAGCCATTTAGGAAGGGAGGCTGGAAACACCATATATTTT.

This clone came up a few times. The chain has TRBV6-6 and TRBJ2-1; a possible D gene is TRBD2 (8 bases). The CDR3 extends over 14 amino acids. V was shortened by 8 bases and J by 7 bases, with 18 bases between the two germline ends. From germline, CDR1 is MNHNY and CDR2 SVGAGI (reference sequence). In DNA, the CDR3 is TGTGCCAGCGTCCGGACAGGACTAGCAAATGAGCAGTTCTTC. This codes for CASVRTGLANEQFF.

The chain carries TRBV5-6 and TRBJ2-7; TRBD2 is a possible D gene (5 bases). V gave up 2 bases and J gave up 5 bases, with 23 bases separating them. Germline loops: CDR1 SGHDT, CDR2 YYEEEE. This CDR3 contains 17 residues. CDR3 protein: CASSFPSREVKSNEQYF. CDR3 bases: TGTGCCAGCAGCTTTCCTTCGAGGGAAGTGAAGTCCAACGAGCAGTACTTC.

The chain links TRBV4-2 to TRBJ1-6, with 7 nucleotides matching TRBD1. This CDR3 region has 14 residues. CDR1 and CDR2 (germline): LGHNA, YNFKEQ. Trimming removed 1 base from V and 8 bases from J; junction bases left unmatched: 2. CDR3 protein: CASSQARGDSPLHF. The CDR3 bases are TGTGCCAGCAGCCAAGCCAGGGGGGATTCACCCCTCCACTTT.

The chain joins TRBV7-3 to TRBJ1-6; D perhaps matches TRBD1 (5 bases). Germline loops: CDR1 SGHTA, CDR2 FQGTGA. The length of the CDR3 is 15 residues. V was shortened by 1 base and J by 7 bases, with 11 bases between the two germline ends. The CDR3 reads CASSLISRGNSPLHF. The CDR3 bases are TGTGCCAGCAGCTTAATCTCCCGGGGGAATTCACCCCTCCACTTT.

The rearrangement links TRBV10-3 to TRBJ2-3, with D hard to call. V gave up 0 bases and J gave up 9 bases, with 7 bases separating them. The CDR3 is made up of 12 amino acids. Germline V gene sequence: CDR1 ENHRY, CDR2 SYGVKD. In nucleotides, the CDR3 is TGTGCCATCAGTGAGTCGGCGGAAACGCAGTATTTT. This sequence encodes CAISESAETQYF.

This clone occurred a few times. J is TRBJ1-2 and V is TRBV7-9; no clear D gene. CDR1 SEHNR and CDR2 FQNEAQ come from the germline V gene (reference sequence). Trimming stripped 1 base from V and 6 bases from J, with 12 bases between. The length of the CDR3 is 14 residues. The CDR3 spells CASSLEARGHGYTF. The CDR3, as DNA: TGTGCCAGCAGCTTAGAGGCCAGAGGCCATGGCTACACCTTC. The full variable domain, with the rest looked up from reference TRBV7-9 and TRBJ1-2, is DTGVSQNPRHKITKRGQNVTFRCDPISEHNRLYWYRQTLGQGPEFLTYFQNEAQLEKSRLLSDRFSAERPKGSFSTLEIQRTEQGDSAMYLCASSLEARGHGYTFGSGTRLTVV.